This T cell receptor (beta chain) was sequenced during a study of read filtering for tumor transcriptome and immune sequencing. The CDR3 covers 16 residues. The V gene lost 3 bases and the J gene lost 1 base, with 16 bases spanning the gap. CDR1 is DFQATT and CDR2 is SNEGSKA in the germline V gene (reference sequence). Ten or more counts support this clonotype. Molecular barcoded adaptors covering alpha/delta and beta/gamma chains were used on roughly 400 ng RNA. TCRdb redid the calling of the reads with MiXCR, one entry per CDR3 protein. The sample lists 130,000 or so distinct CDR3 sequences, around 14% occurring once.

J is TRBJ2-1 and V is TRBV20-1; D tentatively fits TRBD1 or TRBD2 (5 bases each). Sequencing used a population of CD138-negative cells sorted from bone marrow. The sequence came from a donor at least 40 years old with multiple myeloma. The DNA of the CDR3 is TGCAGTGCTAGTTATTCTGGGGCGGGTTCCTACAATGAGCAGTTCTTC. As protein: CSASYSGAGSYNEQFF.